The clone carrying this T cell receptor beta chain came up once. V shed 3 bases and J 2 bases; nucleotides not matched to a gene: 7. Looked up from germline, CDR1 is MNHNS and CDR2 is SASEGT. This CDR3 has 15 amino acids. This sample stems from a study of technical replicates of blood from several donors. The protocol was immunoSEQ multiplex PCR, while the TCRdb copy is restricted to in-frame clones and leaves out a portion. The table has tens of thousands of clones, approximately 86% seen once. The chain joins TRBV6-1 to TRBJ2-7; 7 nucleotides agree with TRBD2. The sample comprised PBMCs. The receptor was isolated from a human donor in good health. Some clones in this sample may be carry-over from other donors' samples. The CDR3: CASSDVRGRTYEQYF. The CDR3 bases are TGTGCCAGCAGTGATGTGCGGGGGAGAACCTACGAGCAGTACTTC.